This paragraph covers one T cell receptor beta chain sequence. The CDR3 has 17 residues. V trimming: 7 bases; J trimming: 2 bases; junction bases outside the gene matches: 13. Germline CDR1 reads SEHNR; CDR2 reads FQNEAQ (reference sequence). Each cDNA held unique molecular identifiers, and template switching gave it a universal primer site. MiXCR, run by TCRdb on the 5' RACE reads, gives a single entry per CDR3 protein. The repertoire holds about 810,000 distinct CDR3 sequences, with more than 9% as singletons. These data belong to a study of identical twins. These data also formed part of another study, on yellow fever vaccine responses in identical twins.

Input material: PBMCs. The rearrangement joins TRBV7-9 to TRBJ2-5; 10 bases are a match to TRBD2. This clonotype was obtained from a woman in her late teens or twenties in good health. Here the CDR3 DNA reads TGTGCCAGCACCGATACAGGACTAGCGGACCCACAAGAGACCCAGTACTTC. Amino acid sequence: CASTDTGLADPQETQYF.